The clone carrying this T cell receptor beta chain was detected many times. Its antigen is not known. The data derive from a study of T cell repertoires in cytomegalovirus infection. Study-level background: It was the public TCR beta signatures that indicated both CMV infection and matching HLA type. General study results and limits: It was HLA-C-restricted CMV-specific TCR beta clonotypes that dominated the response ex vivo. Pooled public TCR beta family frequency picked out CMV carriers with the relevant HLA.

TCRdb re-called the reads through MiXCR, storing one row per CDR3 protein. The data hold over 150,000 distinct CDR3 sequences, with roughly a fifth observed a single time. The V gene lost 0 bases and the J gene lost 2 bases, with 11 bases spanning the gap. CDR1 MGHRA and CDR2 YSYEKL come from the germline V gene. The CDR3 totals 16 residues. What was sequenced was PBMCs. This chain uses TRBV4-1 with TRBJ2-4; D gene uncertain. The source is a human donor in good health (CMV status not recorded). Some clones in this sample may be carry-over from other donors' samples. Here the CDR3 reads CASSQEAAFSKNIQYF. The DNA of the CDR3 is TGCGCCAGCAGCCAAGAGGCGGCATTCTCCAAAAACATTCAGTACTTC.